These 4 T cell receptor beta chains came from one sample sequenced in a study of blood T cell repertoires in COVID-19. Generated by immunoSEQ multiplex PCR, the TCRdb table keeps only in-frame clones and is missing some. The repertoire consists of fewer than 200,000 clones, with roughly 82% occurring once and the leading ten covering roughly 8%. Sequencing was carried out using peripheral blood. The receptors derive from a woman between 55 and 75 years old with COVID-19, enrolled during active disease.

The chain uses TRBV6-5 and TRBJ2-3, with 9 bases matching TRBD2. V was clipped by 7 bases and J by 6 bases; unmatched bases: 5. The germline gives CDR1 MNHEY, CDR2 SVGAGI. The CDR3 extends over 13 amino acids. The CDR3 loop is CASMREGPDTQYF. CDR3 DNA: TGTGCCAGCATGCGGGAGGGCCCTGATACGCAGTATTTT.

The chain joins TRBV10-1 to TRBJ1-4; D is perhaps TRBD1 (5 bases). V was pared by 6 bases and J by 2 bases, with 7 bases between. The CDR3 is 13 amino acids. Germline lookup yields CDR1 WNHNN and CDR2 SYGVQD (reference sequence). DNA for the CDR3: TGCGCCAGCAGCCGGGGGACTAATGAAAAACTGTTTTTT. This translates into CASSRGTNEKLFF.

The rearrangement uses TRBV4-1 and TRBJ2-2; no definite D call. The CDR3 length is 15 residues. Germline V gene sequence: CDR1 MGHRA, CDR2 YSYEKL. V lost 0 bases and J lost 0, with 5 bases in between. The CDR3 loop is CASSQEAANTGELFF. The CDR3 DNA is TGCGCCAGCAGCCAAGAGGCGGCGAACACCGGGGAGCTGTTTTTT.

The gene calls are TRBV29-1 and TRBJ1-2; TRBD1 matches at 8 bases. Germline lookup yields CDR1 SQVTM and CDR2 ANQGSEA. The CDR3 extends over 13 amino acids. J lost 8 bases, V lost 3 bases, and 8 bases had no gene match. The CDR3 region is CSVDLQGAGGYTF. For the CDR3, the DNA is TGCAGCGTTGACCTCCAGGGGGCGGGAGGCTACACCTTC.